Below, 11 T cell receptor beta chains from the same sample are listed, as sequenced in a study of cytomegalovirus exposure and HLA in healthy donors. The PCR made use of 60 Vbeta and 13 Jbeta primers. Only in-frame clones appear in the TCRdb table, and some are missing; sequencing was by immunoSEQ multiplex PCR. The sample holds more than 95,000 clones, about 80% seen once. Sequenced sample: PBMCs. Receptor source: a man between 18 and 35 years old in good health and CMV-seronegative.

The chain couples TRBV2 to TRBJ2-7; D perhaps matches TRBD1 (6 bases). CDR3 length equals 13 residues. Per the germline V gene, CDR1 is SNHLY and CDR2 is FYNNEI. The V end lost 6 bases, the J end lost 6 bases, and 15 bases lay between the germline ends. CDR3 bases: TGTGCCAGCAGCCCAGGCAGGGGCTCCGAGCAGTACTTC. Encoded protein: CASSPGRGSEQYF.

The chain links TRBV6-6 to TRBJ2-7; D uncertain. V was clipped by 1 base and J by 6 bases, with 13 bases between them. The CDR3 spans 14 residues. Looked up from germline, CDR1 is MNHNY and CDR2 is SVGAGI (reference sequence). The CDR3 DNA follows: TGTGCCAGCAGTTACTACAGTATGGTTGGCGAGCAGTACTTC. Its protein product is CASSYYSMVGEQYF.

The chain couples TRBV10-3 to TRBJ1-1, with 8 bases fitting TRBD1. V lost 10 bases, J lost 6 bases, and 10 bases stayed unmatched. This CDR3 has 13 amino acids. The germline CDR1 and CDR2 sequences are ENHRY and SYGVKD. The CDR3: CATQLETGAEAFF. For the CDR3, the DNA is TGTGCCACCCAGCTGGAGACAGGGGCTGAAGCTTTCTTT.

This clone came up a few times. This chain connects TRBV6-4 to TRBJ2-1; 11 nucleotides match TRBD2. The CDR3 spans 15 residues. Per the germline V gene, CDR1 is MRHNA and CDR2 is SNTAGT. Trimming took 5 bases from V and 3 from J; bases not matched to a gene: 3. The CDR3 DNA reads TGTGCCAGCAGTTCTAGCGGGGGGTACTACAATGAGCAGTTCTTC. It specifies CASSSSGGYYNEQFF.

The rearrangement joins TRBV7-3 to TRBJ2-2; 7 bases are a match to TRBD1. This CDR3 contains 16 residues. V was pared by 4 bases and J by 4 bases, with 9 bases of the junction left unmatched. CDR1 is SGHTA, CDR2 FQGTGA, per germline. The CDR3: CASSSDRARLTGELFF. DNA of the CDR3: TGTGCCAGCAGCTCCGACAGGGCCCGGCTCACCGGGGAGCTGTTTTTT.

J is TRBJ2-1 and V is TRBV5-6, with D possibly TRBD1 on 6 matching bases. The CDR3 has 17 amino acids. Per germline, CDR1 SGHDT and CDR2 YYEEEE. The V and J ends lost 0 bases and 6 bases respectively, with 19 bases between them. CDR3: CASSLVLTGWVPNEQFF. The CDR3 DNA is TGTGCCAGCAGCTTGGTTCTTACAGGGTGGGTTCCCAATGAGCAGTTCTTC.

As concerns this clone: At the DNA level, this CDR3 is encoded by other sequences in the same sample as well. The rearrangement links TRBV5-1 to TRBJ1-1; D call uncertain. Germline V gene lookup returns CDR1 SGHRS and CDR2 YFSETQ. V lost 0 bases and J lost 0, with 9 bases in between. The CDR3 length is 15 residues. Written as DNA, the CDR3 is TGCGCCAGCAGCTTGGCCGGAGGCCTGAACACTGAAGCTTTCTTT. Protein product: CASSLAGGLNTEAFF.

The chain joins TRBV20-1 to TRBJ2-3; D uncertain. Trimming took 5 bases from V and 5 from J, leaving 5 bases between them. CDR1 and CDR2 (germline): DFQATT, SNEGSKA (reference sequence). There are 10 residues in the CDR3. CDR3 DNA sequence: TGCAGTGCTCACGGAGATACGCAGTATTTT. Translating gives CSAHGDTQYF.

The chain is built from TRBV4-3 and TRBJ2-1; 7 positions match TRBD2. The CDR3 runs to 14 residues. V gave up 4 bases and J gave up 4 bases; unmatched junction bases: 4. Germline-derived CDR1 and CDR2 are LGHNA and YSLEER. CDR3 nucleotide sequence: TGCGCCAGCAGCCTGAGCGGGGCATACAATGAGCAGTTCTTC. Its protein is CASSLSGAYNEQFF.

The chain is built from TRBV19 and TRBJ1-1; TRBD1 might be the D (6 bases). This CDR3 region has 15 residues. Germline V gene lookup returns CDR1 LNHDA and CDR2 SQIVND (reference sequence). Trimming pared 6 bases from V and 1 base from J, leaving 15 bases between. Written as DNA, the CDR3 is TGTGCCAGTAGCTTAGCCGCAGGGGCGAACACTGAAGCTTTCTTT. Its protein is CASSLAAGANTEAFF.

The chain joins TRBV6-5 to TRBJ2-7, with D perhaps matching TRBD2 (5 bases). The V end was cut by 0 bases, the J end by 2 bases, with 11 bases between. This CDR3 is built from 15 residues. CDR1 is MNHEY, CDR2 SVGAGI, per germline. CDR3 loop: CASSYSGVHAYEQYF. The CDR3 bases are TGTGCCAGCAGTTACTCGGGAGTCCATGCCTACGAGCAGTACTTC.